This T cell receptor beta chain was recorded in a study of cytomegalovirus exposure and HLA in healthy donors. This CDR3 contains 14 residues. Unmatched junction bases numbered 2, after V lost 3 bases and J lost 2 bases. The germline gives CDR1 SGHDT, CDR2 YYEEEE. This clone has only one observation. Assay: immunoSEQ multiplex PCR; the TCRdb copy retains only in-frame clones and omits some. Of around 150,000 clones listed, approximately 96% are singletons. The chain carries TRBV5-6 and TRBJ1-2, with 9 positions matching TRBD1. This receptor was identified in a woman under 30 in good health and CMV-seronegative. Sequencing input: PBMCs. The CDR3 reads CASSSTGGNYGYTF. The DNA for the CDR3 is TGTGCCAGCAGCTCGACAGGGGGAAACTATGGCTACACCTTC. The whole variable domain, filled in from reference TRBV5-6 and TRBJ1-2, reads DAGVTQSPTHLIKTRGQQVTLRCSPKSGHDTVSWYQQALGQGPQFIFQYYEEEERQRGNFPDRFSGHQFPNYSSELNVNALLLGDSALYLCASSSTGGNYGYTFGSGTRLTVV.